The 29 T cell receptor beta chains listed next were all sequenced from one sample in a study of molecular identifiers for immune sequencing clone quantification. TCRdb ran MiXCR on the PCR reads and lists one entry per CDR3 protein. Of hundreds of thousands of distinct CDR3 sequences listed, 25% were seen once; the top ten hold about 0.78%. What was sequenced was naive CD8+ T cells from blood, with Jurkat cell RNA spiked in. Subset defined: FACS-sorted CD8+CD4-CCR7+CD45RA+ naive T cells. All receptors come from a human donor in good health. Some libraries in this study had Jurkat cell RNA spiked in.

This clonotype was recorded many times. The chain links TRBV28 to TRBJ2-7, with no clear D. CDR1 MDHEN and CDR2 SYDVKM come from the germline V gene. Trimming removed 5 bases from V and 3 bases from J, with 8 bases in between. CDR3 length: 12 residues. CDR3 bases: TGTGCCAGCAGTACCCCCGGCTACGAGCAGTACTTC. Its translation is CASSTPGYEQYF.

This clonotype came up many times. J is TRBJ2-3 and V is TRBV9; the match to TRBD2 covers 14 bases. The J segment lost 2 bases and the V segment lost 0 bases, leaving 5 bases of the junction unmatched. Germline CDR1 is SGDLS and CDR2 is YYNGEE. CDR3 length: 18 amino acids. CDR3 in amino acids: CASSVAMGLAGVTDTQYF. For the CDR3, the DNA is TGTGCCAGCAGCGTAGCTATGGGACTAGCGGGGGTCACAGATACGCAGTATTTT.

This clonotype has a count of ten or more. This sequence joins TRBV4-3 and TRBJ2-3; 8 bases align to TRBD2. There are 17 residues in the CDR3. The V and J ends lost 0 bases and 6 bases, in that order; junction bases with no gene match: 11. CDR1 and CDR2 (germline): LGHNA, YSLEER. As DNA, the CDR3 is TGCGCCAGCAGCCAAGATGTGACTAGCGTGGGGGTGGATACGCAGTATTTT. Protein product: CASSQDVTSVGVDTQYF.

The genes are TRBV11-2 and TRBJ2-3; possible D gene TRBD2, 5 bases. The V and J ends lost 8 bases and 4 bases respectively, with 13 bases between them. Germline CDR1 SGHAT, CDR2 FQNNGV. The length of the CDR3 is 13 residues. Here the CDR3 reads CASRPTRADTQYF. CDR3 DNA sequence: TGTGCCAGCCGCCCGACGCGGGCAGATACGCAGTATTTT.

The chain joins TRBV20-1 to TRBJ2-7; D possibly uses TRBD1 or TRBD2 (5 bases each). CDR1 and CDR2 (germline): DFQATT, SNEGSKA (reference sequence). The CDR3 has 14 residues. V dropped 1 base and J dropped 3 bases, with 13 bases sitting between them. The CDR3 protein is CSARVGPPRYEQYF. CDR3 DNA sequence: TGCAGTGCTAGAGTGGGACCACCTCGCTACGAGCAGTACTTC.

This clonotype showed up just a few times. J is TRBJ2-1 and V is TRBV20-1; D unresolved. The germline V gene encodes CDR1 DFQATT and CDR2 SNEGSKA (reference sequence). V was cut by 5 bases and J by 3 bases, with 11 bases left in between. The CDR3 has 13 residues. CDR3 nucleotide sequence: TGCAGTGCTGTGGGTACAAACTACAATGAGCAGTTCTTC. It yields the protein CSAVGTNYNEQFF.

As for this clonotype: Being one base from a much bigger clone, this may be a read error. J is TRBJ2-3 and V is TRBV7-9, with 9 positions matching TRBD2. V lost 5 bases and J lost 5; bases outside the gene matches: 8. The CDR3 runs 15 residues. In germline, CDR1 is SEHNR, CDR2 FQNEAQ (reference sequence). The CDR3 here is CASSPYPAGGDTQYF. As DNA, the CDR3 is TGTGCCAGCAGCCCCTACCCAGCGGGAGGAGATACGCAGTATTTT.

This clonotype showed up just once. This CDR3 is CASSPGPGPAEGAAQYF. DNA for the CDR3: TGTGCCAGCAGCCCCGGACCGGGACCAGCTGAGGGGGCGGCCCAGTACTTC. The J gene is TRBJ2-5, the V gene TRBV27, with 7 bases lining up with TRBD1. Trimming removed 6 bases from V and 9 bases from J; junction bases left unmatched: 22. Germline CDR1 is MNHEY and CDR2 is SMNVEV (reference sequence). This CDR3 spans 17 amino acids.

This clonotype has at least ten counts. CDR3 DNA sequence: TGTGCCAGCAGCCTCCTCCGAACACAAGAAGCTTTCTTT. This sequence encodes CASSLLRTQEAFF. The chain recombines TRBV14 with TRBJ1-1; D uncertain. There are 13 residues in the CDR3. The V end was cut by 4 bases, the J end by 8 bases, with 14 bases between. Per germline, CDR1 SGHDN and CDR2 FVKESK.

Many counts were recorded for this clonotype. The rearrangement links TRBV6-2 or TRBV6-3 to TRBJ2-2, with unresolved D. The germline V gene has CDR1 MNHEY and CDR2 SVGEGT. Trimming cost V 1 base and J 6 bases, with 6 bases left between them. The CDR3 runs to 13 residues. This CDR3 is CASSYLHAGELFF. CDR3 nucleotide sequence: TGTGCCAGCAGTTACTTACACGCCGGGGAGCTGTTTTTT.

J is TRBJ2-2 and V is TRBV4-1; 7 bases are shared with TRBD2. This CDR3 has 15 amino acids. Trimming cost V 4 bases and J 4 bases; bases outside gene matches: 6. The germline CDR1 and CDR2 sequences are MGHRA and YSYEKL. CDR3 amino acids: CASSLSGSPTGELFF. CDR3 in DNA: TGCGCCAGCAGCCTTAGCGGGTCCCCCACCGGGGAGCTGTTTTTT.

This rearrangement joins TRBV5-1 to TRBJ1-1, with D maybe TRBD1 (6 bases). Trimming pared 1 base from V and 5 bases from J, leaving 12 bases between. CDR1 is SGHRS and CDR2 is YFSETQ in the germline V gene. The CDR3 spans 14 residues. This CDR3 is CASSLRGTSTEAFF. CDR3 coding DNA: TGCGCCAGCAGCTTGAGGGGGACGTCTACTGAAGCTTTCTTT.

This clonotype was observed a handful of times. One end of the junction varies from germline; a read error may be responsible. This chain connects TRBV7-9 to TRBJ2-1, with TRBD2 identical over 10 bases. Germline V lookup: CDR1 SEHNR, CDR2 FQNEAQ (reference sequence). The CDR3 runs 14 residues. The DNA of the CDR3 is TGTGCCAGCAGCTTTAGCGGGAGGACGTATGAGCAGTCCTTC. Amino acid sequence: CASSFSGRTYEQSF.

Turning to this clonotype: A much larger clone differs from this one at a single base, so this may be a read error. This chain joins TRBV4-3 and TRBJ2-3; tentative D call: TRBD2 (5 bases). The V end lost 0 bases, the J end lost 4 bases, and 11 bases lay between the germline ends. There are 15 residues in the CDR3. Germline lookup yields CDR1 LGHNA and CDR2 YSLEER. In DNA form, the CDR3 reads TGCGCCAGCAGCCAAGACGGGGTTAGTGCAGATACGCAGTATTTT. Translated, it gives CASSQDGVSADTQYF.

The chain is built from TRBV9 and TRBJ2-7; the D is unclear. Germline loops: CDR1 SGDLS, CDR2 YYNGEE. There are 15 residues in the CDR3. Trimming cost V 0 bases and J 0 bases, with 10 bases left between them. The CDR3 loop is CASSVDGLRSYEQYF. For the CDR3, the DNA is TGTGCCAGCAGCGTAGATGGGTTACGCTCCTACGAGCAGTACTTC. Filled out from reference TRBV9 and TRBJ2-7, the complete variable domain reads DSGVTQTPKHLITATGQRVTLRCSPRSGDLSVYWYQQSLDQGLQFLIQYYNGEERAKGNILERFSAQQFPDLHSELNLSSLELGDSALYFCASSVDGLRSYEQYFGPGTRLTVT.

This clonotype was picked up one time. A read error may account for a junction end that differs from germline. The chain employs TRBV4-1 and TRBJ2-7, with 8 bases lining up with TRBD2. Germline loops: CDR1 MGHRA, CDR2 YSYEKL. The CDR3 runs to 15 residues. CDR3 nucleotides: TGCCCCAGCAGCCAAGAACGCGGCGGGGGGTACGAGCAGTACTTC. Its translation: CPSSQERGGGYEQYF.

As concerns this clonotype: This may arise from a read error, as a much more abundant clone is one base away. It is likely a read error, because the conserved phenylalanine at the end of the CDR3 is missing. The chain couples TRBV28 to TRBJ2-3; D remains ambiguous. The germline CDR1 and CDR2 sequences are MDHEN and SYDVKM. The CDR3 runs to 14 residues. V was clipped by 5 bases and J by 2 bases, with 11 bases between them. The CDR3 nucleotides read TGTGCCAGCAGTGAACTACAAATCACAGATACGCAGTATTTA. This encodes CASSELQITDTQYL.

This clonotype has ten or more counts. The DNA for the CDR3 is TGTGCCAGCAGTAACCGACAGACCGGGGAGCTGTTTTTT. Its translation: CASSNRQTGELFF. This rearrangement joins TRBV6-2 or TRBV6-3 to TRBJ2-2; the D gene is possibly TRBD1 (5 bases). V was clipped by 5 bases and J by 5 bases, with 9 bases between them. The CDR3 is 13 amino acids. Germline V gene data show CDR1 as MNHEY and CDR2 as SVGEGT.

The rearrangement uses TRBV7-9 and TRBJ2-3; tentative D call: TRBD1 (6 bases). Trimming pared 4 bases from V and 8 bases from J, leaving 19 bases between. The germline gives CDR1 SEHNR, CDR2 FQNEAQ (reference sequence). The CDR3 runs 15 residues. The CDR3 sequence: CASSSVLGGEGTQYF. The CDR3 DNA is TGTGCCAGCAGCTCCGTTTTAGGGGGAGAAGGTACGCAGTATTTT.

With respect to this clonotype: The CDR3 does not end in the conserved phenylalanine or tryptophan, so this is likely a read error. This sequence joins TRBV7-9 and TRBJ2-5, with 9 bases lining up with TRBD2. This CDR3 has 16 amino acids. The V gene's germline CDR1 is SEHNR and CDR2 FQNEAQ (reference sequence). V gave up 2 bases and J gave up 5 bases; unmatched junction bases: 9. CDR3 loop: CASSLFGGRADETQYS. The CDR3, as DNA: TGTGCCAGCAGCTTATTTGGCGGGAGGGCCGACGAGACCCAGTACTCC.

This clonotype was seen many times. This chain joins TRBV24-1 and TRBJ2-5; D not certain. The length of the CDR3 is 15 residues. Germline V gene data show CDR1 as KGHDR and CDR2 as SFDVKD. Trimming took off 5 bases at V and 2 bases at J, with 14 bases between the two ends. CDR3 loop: CATSGSYSLQETQYF. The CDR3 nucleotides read TGTGCCACCAGTGGTTCCTATTCACTTCAAGAGACCCAGTACTTC.

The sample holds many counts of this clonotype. This CDR3 is CASSSGNNEQFF. The CDR3 DNA sequence: TGTGCCAGCAGTTCGGGAAACAATGAGCAGTTCTTC. The chain recombines TRBV6-5 with TRBJ2-1, with D possibly being TRBD2 (5 bases). Trimming stripped 4 bases from V and 5 bases from J, with 6 bases between. Per the germline V gene, CDR1 is MNHEY and CDR2 is SVGAGI. The CDR3 length is 12 residues.

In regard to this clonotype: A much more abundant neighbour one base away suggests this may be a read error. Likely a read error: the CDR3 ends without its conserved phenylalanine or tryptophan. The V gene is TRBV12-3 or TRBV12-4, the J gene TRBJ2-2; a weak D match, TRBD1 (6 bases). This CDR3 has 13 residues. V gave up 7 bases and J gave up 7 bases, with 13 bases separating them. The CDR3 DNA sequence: TGTGCCAGCATTCAAGGACAGCACGGGGAGCTGTTTCTT. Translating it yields CASIQGQHGELFL.

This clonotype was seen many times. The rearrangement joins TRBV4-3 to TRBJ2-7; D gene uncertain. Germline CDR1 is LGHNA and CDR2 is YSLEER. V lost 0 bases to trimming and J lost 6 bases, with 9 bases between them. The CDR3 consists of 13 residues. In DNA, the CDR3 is TGCGCCAGCAGCCAAGAGATGTTTGGCGAGCAGTACTTC. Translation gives CASSQEMFGEQYF.

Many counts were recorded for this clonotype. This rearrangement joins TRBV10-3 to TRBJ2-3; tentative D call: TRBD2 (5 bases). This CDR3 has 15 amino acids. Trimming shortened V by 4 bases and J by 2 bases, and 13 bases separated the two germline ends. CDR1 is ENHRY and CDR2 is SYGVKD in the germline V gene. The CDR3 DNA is TGTGCCATCAGTGTCGGGATCTCTCTCACAGATACGCAGTATTTT. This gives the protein CAISVGISLTDTQYF.

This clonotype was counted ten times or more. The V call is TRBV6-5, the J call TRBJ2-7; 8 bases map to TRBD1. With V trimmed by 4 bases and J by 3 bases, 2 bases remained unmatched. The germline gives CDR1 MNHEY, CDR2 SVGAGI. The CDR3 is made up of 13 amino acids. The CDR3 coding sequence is TGTGCCAGCAGTTCGGGACAGGACTACGAGCAGTACTTC. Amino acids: CASSSGQDYEQYF.

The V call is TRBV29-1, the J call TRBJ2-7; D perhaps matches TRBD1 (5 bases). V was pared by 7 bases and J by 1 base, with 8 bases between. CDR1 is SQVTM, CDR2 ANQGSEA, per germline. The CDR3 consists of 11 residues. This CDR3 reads CSAAGSYEQYF. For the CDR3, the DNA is TGCAGCGCGGCAGGGTCCTACGAGCAGTACTTC.

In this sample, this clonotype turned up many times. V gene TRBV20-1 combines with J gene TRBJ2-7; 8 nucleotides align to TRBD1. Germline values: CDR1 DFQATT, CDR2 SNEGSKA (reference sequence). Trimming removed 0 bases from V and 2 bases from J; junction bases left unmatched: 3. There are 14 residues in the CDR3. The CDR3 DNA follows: TGCAGTGCTAGAGATAGGGACAGGCCCTACGAGCAGTACTTC. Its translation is CSARDRDRPYEQYF.

DNA for the CDR3: TGTGCCAGCAGACCCGGAGGAGGGTTGGGCGATGAGCAGTTCTTC. Translating gives CASRPGGGLGDEQFF. The rearrangement uses TRBV6-5 and TRBJ2-1; the D gene is possibly TRBD2 (6 bases). Trimming pared 6 bases from V and 8 bases from J, leaving 20 bases between. The V gene's germline CDR1 is MNHEY and CDR2 SVGAGI. The CDR3 loop spans 15 amino acids.